This TCR beta chain was profiled in a study of identical twins. TCRdb re-called the 5' RACE reads with MiXCR, one entry per CDR3 protein. The table shows hundreds of thousands of distinct CDR3 sequences, with roughly 8% occurring only once. This clonotype has just a few counts. The CDR3 length is 14 residues. Germline assignment: CDR1 MDHEN and CDR2 SYDVKM. V was shortened by 7 bases and J by 7 bases, with 19 bases between the two germline ends. The sample also formed part of further work on yellow fever vaccine responses in identical twins.

This chain joins TRBV28 and TRBJ1-2, with D tentatively TRBD1 (5 bases). The sequence derives from a woman between 18 and 30 years old in good health. The specimen was PBMCs. CDR3 bases: TGTGCCAGCATTTCTGGGGCCCTTCGAGGTGGCTACACCTTC. It codes for CASISGALRGGYTF.